Detailed here is one T cell receptor beta chain. Other DNA sequences in this specimen translate into the identical CDR3. The source of the sample is a study of blood T cell repertoires in COVID-19. Sequencing was performed with immunoSEQ multiplex PCR; in TCRdb, only in-frame clones are kept and a portion is missing. Of tens of thousands of clones listed, 80% to 95% are singletons. Trimming took off 2 bases at V and 3 bases at J, with 5 bases between the two ends. CDR1 is SGHRS and CDR2 is YFSETQ in the germline V gene. This CDR3 contains 13 residues. This sequence originates from a human donor with active COVID-19. The donor label of this sample is uncertain. The chain is built from TRBV5-1 and TRBJ2-2; no firm D call. The sequenced material came from peripheral blood. The CDR3 here is CASSLSYTGELFF. The CDR3 DNA reads as TGCGCCAGCAGCTTATCGTACACCGGGGAGCTGTTTTTT.